One and the same sample provided the 27 T cell receptor beta chains below, sequenced in a study of T cell changes during pregnancy in multiple sclerosis. Clones were sequenced by immunoSEQ multiplex PCR, and TCRdb holds only the in-frame ones, with some missing. The sample shows approximately 71,000 clones, approximately 94% of them seen only once. Sequenced here: peripheral blood, sampled in the third trimester of pregnancy. The receptor set was obtained from a female donor with multiple sclerosis, enrolled in a pregnancy study.

This clone has only one observation. This rearrangement joins TRBV11-2 to TRBJ1-2, with 7 nucleotides matching TRBD1. Germline trimming cut 6 bases from V and 8 bases from J; bases unmatched to any gene: 12. The germline V gene has CDR1 SGHAT and CDR2 FQNNGV. There are 14 residues in the CDR3. CDR3 nucleotides: TGTGCCAGCAGAGTTGACAGGGTCTCCGGGGGCTACACCTTC. This encodes CASRVDRVSGGYTF.

The J gene is TRBJ2-7, the V gene TRBV11-2; D possibly corresponds to TRBD2 (6 bases). Germline assignment: CDR1 SGHAT and CDR2 FQNNGV. V was shortened by 5 bases and J by 2 bases, with 19 bases between the two germline ends. This CDR3 is 16 amino acids long. CDR3 protein: CASSLGGSGTAYEQYF. The CDR3 DNA reads TGTGCCAGCAGCCTCGGGGGTAGCGGCACTGCCTACGAGCAGTACTTC.

This clone turned up a few times. J is TRBJ2-1 and V is TRBV2; no reliable D call. V gave up 3 bases and J gave up 0 bases, with 6 bases separating them. CDR1 SNHLY and CDR2 FYNNEI come from the germline V gene. The CDR3 covers 14 residues. The CDR3 reads CASSEASSYNEQFF. The CDR3 bases are TGTGCCAGCAGTGAGGCCAGCTCCTACAATGAGCAGTTCTTC. The entire variable domain, with the rest obtained from reference TRBV2 and TRBJ2-1, is as follows: EPEVTQTPSHQVTQMGQEVILRCVPISNHLYFYWYRQILGQKVEFLVSFYNNEISEKSEIFDDQFSVERPDGSNFTLKIRSTKLEDSAMYFCASSEASSYNEQFFGPGTRLTVL.

The rearrangement joins TRBV13 to TRBJ2-2; 7 bases fit TRBD1. This CDR3 is 16 amino acids long. Germline values: CDR1 PRHDT, CDR2 FYEKMQ (reference sequence). Trimming removed 6 bases from V and 1 base from J; junction bases left unmatched: 8. The CDR3 protein is CASRHRDRMNTGELFF. CDR3 coding DNA: TGTGCCAGCAGACATAGGGACAGAATGAACACCGGGGAGCTGTTTTTT.

The gene calls are TRBV18 and TRBJ2-7; 8 nucleotides match TRBD1. The ends lost 1 base at V and 2 bases at J; junction bases unmatched: 1. The CDR3 totals 14 residues. Germline CDR1 and CDR2: KGHSH and LQKENI. CDR3 residues: CASSPRTGTYEQYF. As DNA, the CDR3 is TGTGCCAGCTCACCACGGACAGGGACCTACGAGCAGTACTTC.

The chain links TRBV30 to TRBJ2-6; 9 bases line up with TRBD1. Germline lookup yields CDR1 GTSNPN and CDR2 SVGIG (reference sequence). This CDR3 is 17 amino acids long. V gave up 1 base and J gave up 0 bases; unmatched junction bases: 4. CDR3 sequence (DNA): TGTGCCTGGAGTGACTACAGGGGGCTCTCTGGGGCCAACGTCCTGACTTTC. Amino acids: CAWSDYRGLSGANVLTF. Using reference TRBV30 and TRBJ2-6 for the parts outside the CDR3, the full variable domain is SQTIHQWPATLVQPVGSPLSLECTVEGTSNPNLYWYRQAAGRGLQLLFYSVGIGQISSEVPQNLSASRPQDRQFILSSKKLLLSDSGFYLCAWSDYRGLSGANVLTFGAGSRLTVL.

This rearrangement joins TRBV5-1 to TRBJ2-7; tentative D call: TRBD2 (6 bases). CDR3 length equals 16 residues. Trimming stripped 0 bases from V and 2 bases from J, with 15 bases between. Germline loops: CDR1 SGHRS, CDR2 YFSETQ. This chain's CDR3 is CASSLVSGPYPYEQYF. The CDR3 bases are TGCGCCAGCAGCTTGGTAAGCGGGCCCTACCCCTACGAGCAGTACTTC.

This clone was found once. This chain links TRBV7-9 with TRBJ2-3, with 9 bases aligning to TRBD1. The CDR3 is 16 residues long. Per germline, CDR1 SEHNR and CDR2 FQNEAQ (reference sequence). Germline trimming cut 5 bases from V and 4 bases from J; bases unmatched to any gene: 10. CDR3 region: CASSPYRDRAADTQYF. DNA of the CDR3: TGTGCCAGCAGCCCGTACCGGGACAGGGCGGCAGATACGCAGTATTTT.

The gene calls are TRBV6-5 and TRBJ2-7, with D perhaps TRBD1 (5 bases). The V gene lost 7 bases and the J gene lost 2 bases, with 15 bases spanning the gap. The germline CDR1 and CDR2 sequences are MNHEY and SVGAGI. This CDR3 has 14 amino acids. The CDR3 reads CASKFGETAYEQYF. Written as DNA, the CDR3 is TGTGCCAGCAAGTTCGGAGAGACAGCCTACGAGCAGTACTTC.

CDR3 residues: CASSQDEIMDSNLDGYTF. The CDR3, as DNA: TGCGCCAGCAGCCAAGATGAGATTATGGACAGCAATCTGGATGGCTACACCTTC. This chain uses TRBV4-3 with TRBJ1-2, with D maybe TRBD1 (6 bases). V was cut by 0 bases and J by 6 bases, with 23 bases left in between. The germline CDR1 and CDR2 sequences are LGHNA and YSLEER. The CDR3 extends over 18 amino acids.

The chain has TRBV28 and TRBJ1-3, with 9 bases matching TRBD1. Germline CDR1 is MDHEN and CDR2 is SYDVKM. Unmatched junction bases numbered 5, after V lost 5 bases and J lost 0 bases. This CDR3 spans 16 amino acids. In nucleotides, the CDR3 is TGTGCCAGCAGTACCCCGGGACAGGGCTCTGGAAACACCATATATTTT. Translation gives CASSTPGQGSGNTIYF.

This chain's CDR3 is CSVVRSGTEQYF. CDR3 sequence (DNA): TGCAGCGTTGTTCGAAGCGGGACGGAGCAGTACTTC. The chain recombines TRBV29-1 with TRBJ2-7; 7 positions agree with TRBD2. V trimming: 4 bases; J trimming: 7 bases; junction bases outside the gene matches: 7. Looked up from germline, CDR1 is SQVTM and CDR2 is ANQGSEA. The CDR3 is 12 residues long.

The genes are TRBV4-1 and TRBJ2-1; 9 bases are a match to TRBD2. Trimming at V came to 4 bases and at J to 5 bases, leaving 0 bases not matched to a gene. CDR1 is MGHRA and CDR2 is YSYEKL in the germline V gene. This CDR3 has 13 amino acids. The CDR3 coding sequence is TGCGCCAGCAGCCTAGCGGGAGACAATGAGCAGTTCTTC. It translates to CASSLAGDNEQFF.

The V and J genes are TRBV19 and TRBJ1-2; D gene ambiguous. V was cut by 8 bases and J by 8 bases, with 12 bases left in between. Germline V gives CDR1 LNHDA, CDR2 SQIVND (reference sequence). CDR3 length equals 11 residues. The CDR3 sequence: CASGPARGYTF. CDR3 coding DNA: TGTGCCAGTGGCCCAGCGAGGGGCTACACCTTC.

The gene calls are TRBV28 and TRBJ2-1; TRBD2 agrees at 11 bases. The germline gives CDR1 MDHEN, CDR2 SYDVKM. The CDR3 extends over 16 amino acids. V dropped 5 bases and J dropped 4; count of bases not matched to a gene: 7. CDR3 residues: CASSLPGLAVYNEQFF. The CDR3, as DNA: TGTGCCAGCAGTCTTCCGGGACTAGCGGTTTACAATGAGCAGTTCTTC.

The rearrangement uses TRBV7-2 and TRBJ2-1; D is perhaps TRBD2 (6 bases). The V gene's germline CDR1 is SGHTA and CDR2 FQGNSA. V lost 5 bases and J 5 bases, leaving 16 bases between the germline ends. This CDR3 has 15 amino acids. CDR3 sequence (DNA): TGTGCCAGCAGCGGCTTTAGGTCGGGGGACAATGAGCAGTTCTTC. Its protein product is CASSGFRSGDNEQFF.

V is TRBV9 and J is TRBJ2-1, with a weak D call TRBD1 (6 bases). The germline gives CDR1 SGDLS, CDR2 YYNGEE. This CDR3 region has 16 residues. Trimming stripped 4 bases from V and 0 bases from J, with 14 bases between. CDR3 coding DNA: TGTGCCAGCAGCCTAATAGGGGGAAGCTCCTACAATGAGCAGTTCTTC. Amino acids: CASSLIGGSSYNEQFF. Drawing the rest from reference TRBV9 and TRBJ2-1, the complete variable domain is DSGVTQTPKHLITATGQRVTLRCSPRSGDLSVYWYQQSLDQGLQFLIQYYNGEERAKGNILERFSAQQFPDLHSELNLSSLELGDSALYFCASSLIGGSSYNEQFFGPGTRLTVL.

The chain has TRBV9 and TRBJ2-3; possibly TRBD1 for D (5 bases). Germline V gene lookup returns CDR1 SGDLS and CDR2 YYNGEE. The CDR3 totals 14 residues. The germline V and J ends were trimmed by 4 bases and 7 bases, with 16 bases remaining between them. For the CDR3, the DNA is TGTGCCAGCAGCCTGGACATTGATTGGAATACGCAGTATTTT. It is translated as CASSLDIDWNTQYF.

The V call is TRBV5-1, the J call TRBJ2-1, with 9 positions matching TRBD2. V lost 4 bases to trimming and J lost 6 bases; unmatched junction nucleotides: 8. Germline CDR1 SGHRS, CDR2 YFSETQ. The length of the CDR3 is 15 residues. Here the CDR3 DNA reads TGCGCCAGCAGCCATTCGGTAGCGGGGGTCAATGAGCAGTTCTTC. As protein: CASSHSVAGVNEQFF.

The V gene is TRBV5-3, the J gene TRBJ2-7; TRBD1 agrees at 7 bases. TRBV5-3 is designated an ORF whose function remains uncertain. J lost 2 bases, V lost 2 bases, and 4 bases had no gene match. The CDR3 is made up of 14 amino acids. DNA for the CDR3: TGTGCCAGAAGCTTCCGGGACAGCCCCTACGAGCAGTACTTC. Translating gives CARSFRDSPYEQYF.

This chain uses TRBV4-3 with TRBJ2-3, with a weak D call TRBD2 (5 bases). V gave up 0 bases and J gave up 1 base, with 14 bases separating them. Germline V gives CDR1 LGHNA, CDR2 YSLEER. CDR3 size: 17 residues. CDR3 sequence (DNA): TGCGCCAGCAGCCAAGATCCCAGCGGAGAAGGCACAGATACGCAGTATTTT. It is translated as CASSQDPSGEGTDTQYF.

The CDR3 coding sequence is TGCGCCAGCAGCAGCAGCAGCGGGAGGGTGACAGGCAATGAGCAGTTCTTC. Amino acid sequence: CASSSSSGRVTGNEQFF. The rearrangement uses TRBV4-1 and TRBJ2-1, with 10 bases lining up with TRBD2. With V trimmed by 5 bases and J by 6 bases, 13 bases remained unmatched. The CDR3 consists of 17 residues. Germline V gives CDR1 MGHRA, CDR2 YSYEKL.

The gene calls are TRBV5-1 and TRBJ2-1; 9 bases are a match to TRBD2. The CDR3 extends over 16 amino acids. Germline values: CDR1 SGHRS, CDR2 YFSETQ. Trimming took 2 bases from V and 5 from J; bases not matched to a gene: 8. For the CDR3, the DNA is TGCGCCAGCAGCTTAAACGTCCTAGCGGGAAACAATGAGCAGTTCTTC. Translated: CASSLNVLAGNNEQFF.

This clone was recorded a few times. The chain has TRBV18 and TRBJ2-2; D is uncertain. Trimming pared 6 bases from V and 3 bases from J, leaving 5 bases between. Looked up from germline, CDR1 is KGHSH and CDR2 is LQKENI. The CDR3 is made up of 12 amino acids. This chain's CDR3 is CASSRDTGELFF. The CDR3 DNA is TGTGCCAGCTCTCGTGACACCGGGGAGCTGTTTTTT.

The rearrangement links TRBV6-4 to TRBJ2-1; 14 bases align to TRBD2. The CDR3 loop spans 21 amino acids. CDR1 is MRHNA, CDR2 SNTAGT, per germline. V dropped 1 base and J dropped 1; count of bases not matched to a gene: 12. The CDR3 protein is CASSDFPTGTSGGPSYNEQFF. In DNA, the CDR3 is TGTGCCAGCAGTGACTTCCCAACCGGGACTAGCGGGGGCCCTTCCTACAATGAGCAGTTCTTC.

The genes are TRBV7-2 and TRBJ2-5; 12 nucleotides match TRBD1. Germline V gives CDR1 SGHTA, CDR2 FQGNSA. The CDR3 loop spans 16 amino acids. V lost 4 bases to trimming and J lost 4 bases; unmatched junction nucleotides: 7. The CDR3 coding sequence is TGTGCCAGCAGCTCCCTTGGGACAGGGGGCGGAGAGACCCAGTACTTC. The encoded protein is CASSSLGTGGGETQYF.

This chain connects TRBV6-5 to TRBJ2-1, with 8 bases identical to TRBD2. Germline values: CDR1 MNHEY, CDR2 SVGAGI. V lost 2 bases to trimming and J lost 4 bases; unmatched junction nucleotides: 4. The CDR3 is made up of 15 amino acids. The CDR3 is CASSYVGLGYNEQFF. CDR3 in DNA: TGTGCCAGCAGTTACGTGGGACTAGGTTACAATGAGCAGTTCTTC.